What follows are 16 T cell receptor beta chains derived from one specimen sequenced in a study of blood T cell repertoires in COVID-19. Sequencing used immunoSEQ multiplex PCR; TCRdb keeps in-frame clones, though not all of them. The sample lists about 26,000 clones, about nine tenths occurring once. Sequenced: peripheral blood. The receptors stem from a human donor in a cohort sampled during active COVID-19.

The chain has TRBV3-1 (or the pseudogene TRBV3-2) and TRBJ2-5; D is undetermined. CDR3 length: 11 amino acids. The V gene's germline CDR1 is LGHDT and CDR2 YNNKEL (reference sequence). The germline V and J ends were trimmed by 3 bases and 5 bases, with 4 bases remaining between them. The CDR3 DNA reads as TGTGCCAGCAGCCACAGTGAGACCCAGTACTTC. Translating it yields CASSHSETQYF.

The chain couples TRBV14 to TRBJ2-3; TRBD2 is a possible D gene (6 bases). Deletions cut 3 bases from V and 0 bases from J, with 10 bases between. The CDR3 loop spans 15 amino acids. Germline V gene data show CDR1 as SGHDN and CDR2 as FVKESK. In nucleotides, the CDR3 is TGTGCCAGCAGCCACCGCGGGGCTAGCACAGATACGCAGTATTTT. Amino acids: CASSHRGASTDTQYF. The whole variable domain, remainder taken from reference TRBV14 and TRBJ2-3, is EAGVTQFPSHSVIEKGQTVTLRCDPISGHDNLYWYRRVMGKEIKFLLHFVKESKQDESGMPNNRFLAERTGGTYSTLKVQPAELEDSGVYFCASSHRGASTDTQYFGPGTRLTVL.

This sequence joins TRBV5-1 and TRBJ2-2; D remains unclear. Germline assignment: CDR1 SGHRS and CDR2 YFSETQ. Trimming took off 0 bases at V and 6 bases at J, with 18 bases between the two ends. This CDR3 spans 17 amino acids. This chain's CDR3 is CASSLGARQFAAGELFF. The CDR3 region has the DNA TGCGCCAGCAGCTTGGGGGCTCGGCAGTTTGCCGCCGGGGAGCTGTTTTTT.

This chain joins TRBV5-1 and TRBJ2-7, with D possibly being TRBD1 (5 bases). Germline assignment: CDR1 SGHRS and CDR2 YFSETQ. The CDR3 sequence is 14 residues long. The V gene lost 4 bases and the J gene lost 7 bases, with 18 bases spanning the gap. DNA for the CDR3: TGCGCCAGCAGCCAAGAGGACACTGGCGGAGAGCAGTACTTC. Translation gives CASSQEDTGGEQYF.

The chain uses TRBV6-5 and TRBJ1-2; 8 positions agree with TRBD1. Germline trimming cut 6 bases from V and 6 bases from J; bases unmatched to any gene: 9. Per germline, CDR1 MNHEY and CDR2 SVGAGI. The CDR3 is 14 residues long. CDR3 sequence (DNA): TGTGCCAGCAGCTCCACAGGGGGAAAGAATGGCTACACCTTC. This translates into CASSSTGGKNGYTF.

This chain joins TRBV6-6 and TRBJ1-2; possibly TRBD1 for D (5 bases). The V gene lost 2 bases and the J gene lost 6 bases, with 16 bases spanning the gap. Germline loops: CDR1 MNHNY, CDR2 SVGAGI (reference sequence). There are 15 residues in the CDR3. The CDR3 DNA reads TGTGCCAGCAGTTACGTTGACAGCCCAGCGAATGGCTACACCTTC. This gives the protein CASSYVDSPANGYTF.

The chain is built from TRBV6-6 and TRBJ1-2; 11 bases match TRBD1. Trimming at V came to 5 bases and at J to 4 bases, leaving 12 bases not matched to a gene. The CDR3 loop spans 17 amino acids. Looked up from germline, CDR1 is MNHNY and CDR2 is SVGAGI (reference sequence). The CDR3 loop reads CASSLTFTGTGGYGYTF. CDR3 DNA sequence: TGTGCCAGCAGTCTCACCTTTACCGGGACAGGGGGCTATGGCTACACCTTC.

The chain employs TRBV5-4 and TRBJ1-1, with TRBD1 matching over 9 bases. Germline-derived CDR1 and CDR2 are SGHNT and YYREEE (reference sequence). Trimming at V came to 0 bases and at J to 4 bases, leaving 4 bases not matched to a gene. There are 15 residues in the CDR3. Written as DNA, the CDR3 is TGTGCCAGCAGCTTGGAAGGGACAGGGAGCACTGAAGCTTTCTTT. Its protein product is CASSLEGTGSTEAFF.

The rearrangement links TRBV25-1 to TRBJ2-7, with TRBD2 identical over 9 bases. The length of the CDR3 is 16 residues. V lost 0 bases to trimming and J lost 6 bases; unmatched junction nucleotides: 9. Germline V CDR1 and CDR2: MGHDK, SYGVNS. The CDR3 is CASSEYGAGGLLEQYF. The CDR3 DNA reads as TGTGCCAGCAGTGAATATGGAGCGGGAGGACTACTCGAGCAGTACTTC.

CDR3 DNA: TGTGCCAGCAGCGAGGGGGCCATATGGAACACTGAAGCTTTCTTT. Amino acid sequence: CASSEGAIWNTEAFF. The chain uses TRBV7-2 and TRBJ1-1; 7 bases line up with TRBD1. There are 15 residues in the CDR3. Unmatched junction bases numbered 7, after V lost 5 bases and J lost 1 base. Germline lookup yields CDR1 SGHTA and CDR2 FQGNSA.

V is TRBV10-3 and J is TRBJ2-3, with 14 nucleotides matching TRBD2. CDR1 ENHRY and CDR2 SYGVKD come from the germline V gene. V lost 4 bases to trimming and J lost 0 bases; unmatched junction nucleotides: 3. The CDR3 has 17 amino acids. CDR3 amino acids: CAISGTSGGSSTDTQYF. The CDR3 nucleotides are TGTGCCATCAGTGGGACTAGCGGGGGGTCTAGCACAGATACGCAGTATTTT.

V usage is TRBV2 and J usage is TRBJ2-5; TRBD1 is a possible D gene (5 bases). CDR1 SNHLY and CDR2 FYNNEI come from the germline V gene. Trimming took off 2 bases at V and 7 bases at J, with 11 bases between the two ends. The CDR3 runs to 13 residues. The CDR3 region has the DNA TGTGCCAGCAGTGAACAGGGCTCTGGGACCCAGTACTTC. Residues: CASSEQGSGTQYF.

The chain combines TRBV5-1 with TRBJ1-4, with D tentatively TRBD1 (6 bases). Germline CDR1 and CDR2: SGHRS and YFSETQ. The ends were cut back, 4 bases at V and 8 bases at J, with 18 bases in the middle. The CDR3 is 15 residues long. The CDR3 loop reads CASSRGGSRDEKLFF. CDR3 nucleotides: TGCGCCAGCAGCCGGGGGGGCAGTAGAGACGAAAAACTGTTTTTT.

The genes are TRBV3-1 (or the pseudogene TRBV3-2) and TRBJ1-5; maybe TRBD1 (6 bases). The CDR3 has 15 residues. Trimming took 4 bases from V and 7 from J, leaving 17 bases between them. CDR1 is LGHDT and CDR2 is YNNKEL in the germline V gene (reference sequence). The CDR3 DNA reads TGTGCCAGCAGCCTAAGTGCAGGGGCAGGGCAGCCCCAGCATTTT. It encodes CASSLSAGAGQPQHF.

This chain uses TRBV5-4 with TRBJ2-1; 7 bases match TRBD1. CDR3 size: 15 residues. V lost 4 bases and J lost 6; bases outside the gene matches: 10. Per germline, CDR1 SGHNT and CDR2 YYREEE (reference sequence). The chain's CDR3 is CASSIGQVWGNEQFF. Here the CDR3 DNA reads TGTGCCAGCAGCATAGGACAGGTCTGGGGCAATGAGCAGTTCTTC.

The V call is TRBV5-6, the J call TRBJ2-3, with 7 bases matching TRBD1. This CDR3 has 13 residues. Germline CDR1 is SGHDT and CDR2 is YYEEEE. V lost 4 bases and J lost 1; bases outside the gene matches: 0. CDR3 protein: CASSRGRTDTQYF. CDR3 sequence (DNA): TGTGCCAGCAGCAGGGGGCGCACAGATACGCAGTATTTT. The variable domain in full, completed from reference TRBV5-6 and TRBJ2-3, reads DAGVTQSPTHLIKTRGQQVTLRCSPKSGHDTVSWYQQALGQGPQFIFQYYEEEERQRGNFPDRFSGHQFPNYSSELNVNALLLGDSALYLCASSRGRTDTQYFGPGTRLTVL.